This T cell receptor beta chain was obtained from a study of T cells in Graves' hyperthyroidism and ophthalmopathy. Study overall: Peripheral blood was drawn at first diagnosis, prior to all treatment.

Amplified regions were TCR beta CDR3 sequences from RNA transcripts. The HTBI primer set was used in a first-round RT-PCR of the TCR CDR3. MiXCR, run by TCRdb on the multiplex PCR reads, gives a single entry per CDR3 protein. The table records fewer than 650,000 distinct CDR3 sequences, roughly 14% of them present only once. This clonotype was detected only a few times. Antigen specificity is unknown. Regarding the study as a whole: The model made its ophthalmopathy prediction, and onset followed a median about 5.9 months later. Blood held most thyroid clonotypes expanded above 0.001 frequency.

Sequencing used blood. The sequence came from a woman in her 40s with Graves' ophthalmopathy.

DNA of the CDR3: TGCGCCAGCACTGGACTAGTCGGGACCCAGTACTTC. Translating it yields CASTGLVGTQYF. This chain links TRBV10-2 with TRBJ2-5; 7 bases line up with TRBD2. The V segment lost 7 bases and the J segment 7 bases; nucleotides outside the gene matches: 6. Germline V gene sequence: CDR1 WSHSY, CDR2 SAAADI. The CDR3 totals 12 residues.